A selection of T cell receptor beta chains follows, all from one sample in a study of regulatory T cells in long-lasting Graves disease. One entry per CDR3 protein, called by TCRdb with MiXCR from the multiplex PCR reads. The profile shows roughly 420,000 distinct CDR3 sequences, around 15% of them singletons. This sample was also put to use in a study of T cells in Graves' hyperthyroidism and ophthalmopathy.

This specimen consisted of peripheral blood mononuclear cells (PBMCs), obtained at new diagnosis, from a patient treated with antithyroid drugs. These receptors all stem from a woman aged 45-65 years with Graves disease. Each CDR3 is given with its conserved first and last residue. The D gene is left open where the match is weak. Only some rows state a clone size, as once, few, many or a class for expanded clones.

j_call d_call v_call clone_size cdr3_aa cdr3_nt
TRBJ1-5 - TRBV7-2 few CASSSPWGTLVGNQPQHF TGTGCCAGCAGCTCCCCTTGGGGCACCCTCGTGGGAAATCAGCCCCAGCATTTT
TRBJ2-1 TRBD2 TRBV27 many CASTEGIVAGGPPPYNEQFF TGTGCCAGCACCGAAGGTATAGTAGCGGGAGGGCCTCCCCCCTACAATGAGCAGTTCTTC
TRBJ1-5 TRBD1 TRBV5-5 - CASSRQGARSNQPQHF TGTGCCAGCAGCAGACAGGGGGCGCGGAGCAATCAGCCCCAGCATTTT
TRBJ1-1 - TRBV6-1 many CASSNNWDVTTGGNTEAFF TGTGCCAGCAGCAACAATTGGGACGTCACCACGGGCGGGAACACTGAAGCTTTCTTT
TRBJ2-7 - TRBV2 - CASSQTENSYEQYF TGTGCCAGCAGCCAGACAGAAAACTCCTACGAGCAGTACTTC
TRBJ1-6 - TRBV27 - CASSFEGAGNSPLHF TGTGCCAGCAGTTTTGAGGGAGCTGGCAATTCACCCCTCCACTTT
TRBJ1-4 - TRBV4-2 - CASSQDGNSDEKLFF TGTGCCAGCAGCCAAGATGGGAACAGCGATGAAAAACTGTTTTTT
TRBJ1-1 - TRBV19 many CASSIADNTEAFF TGTGCCAGTAGTATCGCGGATAACACTGAAGCTTTCTTT
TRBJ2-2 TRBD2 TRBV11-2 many CASRSPGSPSGRFGELFF TGTGCCAGCAGGTCACCTGGTTCCCCTAGCGGGAGATTCGGGGAGCTGTTTTTT
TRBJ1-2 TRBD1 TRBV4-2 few CASSTRGFDGYTF TGTGCCAGCAGCACCAGGGGGTTTGATGGCTACACCTTC
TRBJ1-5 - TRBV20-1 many CSARALAASQSNQPQHF TGCAGTGCTAGGGCGTTGGCAGCCTCACAAAGCAATCAGCCCCAGCATTTT
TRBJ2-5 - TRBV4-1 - CASSQEGVWGLETQYF TGCGCCAGCAGCCAAGAGGGGGTATGGGGGCTGGAGACCCAGTACTTC
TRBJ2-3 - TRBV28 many CASSFSSSPSTDTQYF TGTGCCAGCAGTTTCTCTAGCTCACCTAGCACAGATACGCAGTATTTT
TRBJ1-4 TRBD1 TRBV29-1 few CSVPGQLDDEKLFF TGCAGCGTTCCGGGACAGCTAGATGATGAAAAACTGTTTTTT
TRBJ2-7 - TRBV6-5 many CASSYSPGLSYEQYF TGTGCCAGCAGTTACTCCCCCGGCCTCTCCTACGAGCAGTACTTC
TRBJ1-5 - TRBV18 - CASSPGTRSNQPQHF TGTGCCAGCTCACCGGGAACACGTAGCAATCAGCCCCAGCATTTT
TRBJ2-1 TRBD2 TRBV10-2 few CASKGLGDYNEQFF TGCGCCAGCAAGGGACTAGGTGACTACAATGAGCAGTTCTTC
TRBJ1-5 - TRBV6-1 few CASKREVGNQPQHF TGTGCCAGCAAGCGAGAGGTGGGCAATCAGCCCCAGCATTTT
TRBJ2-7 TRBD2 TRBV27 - CASSFTGTSVRVGHYYEQYF TGTGCCAGCAGCTTCACCGGGACTAGCGTCCGGGTGGGACACTATTACGAGCAGTACTTC
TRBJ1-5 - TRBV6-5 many CASSYFGPNQPQHF TGTGCCAGCAGTTACTTTGGGCCCAATCAGCCCCAGCATTTT
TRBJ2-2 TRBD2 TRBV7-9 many CASSLETSGYYTGELFF TGTGCCAGCAGCTTAGAAACTAGCGGATATTACACCGGGGAGCTGTTTTTT
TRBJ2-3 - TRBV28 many CASRAPTDTQYF TGTGCCAGCAGAGCCCCCACAGATACGCAGTATTTT
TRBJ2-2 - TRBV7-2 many CASSLEGTNTGELFF TGTGCCAGCAGCCTAGAAGGGACTAACACCGGGGAGCTGTTTTTT
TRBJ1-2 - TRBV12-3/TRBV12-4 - CASSPAAGDPYGYTF TGTGCCAGCAGCCCGGCCGCGGGAGACCCCTATGGCTACACCTTC
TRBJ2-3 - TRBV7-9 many CASSFGYTDTQYF TGTGCCAGCAGCTTCGGGTACACAGATACGCAGTATTTT
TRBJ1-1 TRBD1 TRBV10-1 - CASSESGGGEAFF TGCGCCAGCAGTGAGTCAGGGGGCGGTGAAGCTTTCTTT
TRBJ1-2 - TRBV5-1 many CASSPNAGNYGYTF TGCGCCAGCAGTCCGAATGCCGGTAACTATGGCTACACCTTC
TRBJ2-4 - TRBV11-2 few CASSPLLGGLAKNIQYF TGTGCCAGCAGCCCCCTCCTCGGGGGGCTAGCCAAAAACATTCAGTACTTC
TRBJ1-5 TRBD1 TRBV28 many CASSVTGGHQPQHF TGTGCCAGCAGTGTGACAGGGGGTCATCAGCCCCAGCATTTT
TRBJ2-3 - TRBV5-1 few CASSLGGTVRTDTQYF TGCGCCAGCAGCTTGGGTGGGACCGTGCGGACAGATACGCAGTATTTT
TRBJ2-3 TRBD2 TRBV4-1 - CASSQDGLAGDTQYF TGCGCCAGCAGCCAAGATGGACTAGCGGGAGATACGCAGTATTTT
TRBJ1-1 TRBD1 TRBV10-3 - CAISGNVGQANTEAFF TGTGCCATCAGTGGTAATGTAGGACAGGCGAACACTGAAGCTTTCTTT
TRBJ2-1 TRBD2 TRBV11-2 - CASSPGLAGHNEQFF TGTGCCAGCAGCCCCGGACTAGCGGGACACAATGAGCAGTTCTTC
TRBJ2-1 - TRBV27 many CASTSPPFRNEQFF TGTGCCAGCACGAGCCCCCCTTTCCGGAATGAGCAGTTCTTC
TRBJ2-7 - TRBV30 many CAWSVLDRTYEQYF TGTGCCTGGAGTGTACTTGACAGGACCTACGAGCAGTACTTC
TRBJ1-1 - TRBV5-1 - CASSLVWLSVNTEAFF TGCGCCAGCAGCTTGGTATGGTTGTCGGTGAACACTGAAGCTTTCTTT
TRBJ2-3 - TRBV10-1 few CASSGGTDTDTQYF TGCGCCAGCAGCGGCGGGACAGACACAGATACGCAGTATTTT
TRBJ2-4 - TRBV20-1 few CSARQVTLAKNIQYF TGCAGTGCTAGACAGGTGACTCTAGCCAAAAACATTCAGTACTTC
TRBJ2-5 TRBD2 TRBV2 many CASLTGTSERETQYF TGTGCCAGCCTCACCGGGACTAGCGAGAGGGAGACCCAGTACTTC
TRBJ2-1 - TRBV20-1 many CSARSERHEQFF TGCAGTGCTAGAAGCGAGCGTCATGAGCAGTTCTTC